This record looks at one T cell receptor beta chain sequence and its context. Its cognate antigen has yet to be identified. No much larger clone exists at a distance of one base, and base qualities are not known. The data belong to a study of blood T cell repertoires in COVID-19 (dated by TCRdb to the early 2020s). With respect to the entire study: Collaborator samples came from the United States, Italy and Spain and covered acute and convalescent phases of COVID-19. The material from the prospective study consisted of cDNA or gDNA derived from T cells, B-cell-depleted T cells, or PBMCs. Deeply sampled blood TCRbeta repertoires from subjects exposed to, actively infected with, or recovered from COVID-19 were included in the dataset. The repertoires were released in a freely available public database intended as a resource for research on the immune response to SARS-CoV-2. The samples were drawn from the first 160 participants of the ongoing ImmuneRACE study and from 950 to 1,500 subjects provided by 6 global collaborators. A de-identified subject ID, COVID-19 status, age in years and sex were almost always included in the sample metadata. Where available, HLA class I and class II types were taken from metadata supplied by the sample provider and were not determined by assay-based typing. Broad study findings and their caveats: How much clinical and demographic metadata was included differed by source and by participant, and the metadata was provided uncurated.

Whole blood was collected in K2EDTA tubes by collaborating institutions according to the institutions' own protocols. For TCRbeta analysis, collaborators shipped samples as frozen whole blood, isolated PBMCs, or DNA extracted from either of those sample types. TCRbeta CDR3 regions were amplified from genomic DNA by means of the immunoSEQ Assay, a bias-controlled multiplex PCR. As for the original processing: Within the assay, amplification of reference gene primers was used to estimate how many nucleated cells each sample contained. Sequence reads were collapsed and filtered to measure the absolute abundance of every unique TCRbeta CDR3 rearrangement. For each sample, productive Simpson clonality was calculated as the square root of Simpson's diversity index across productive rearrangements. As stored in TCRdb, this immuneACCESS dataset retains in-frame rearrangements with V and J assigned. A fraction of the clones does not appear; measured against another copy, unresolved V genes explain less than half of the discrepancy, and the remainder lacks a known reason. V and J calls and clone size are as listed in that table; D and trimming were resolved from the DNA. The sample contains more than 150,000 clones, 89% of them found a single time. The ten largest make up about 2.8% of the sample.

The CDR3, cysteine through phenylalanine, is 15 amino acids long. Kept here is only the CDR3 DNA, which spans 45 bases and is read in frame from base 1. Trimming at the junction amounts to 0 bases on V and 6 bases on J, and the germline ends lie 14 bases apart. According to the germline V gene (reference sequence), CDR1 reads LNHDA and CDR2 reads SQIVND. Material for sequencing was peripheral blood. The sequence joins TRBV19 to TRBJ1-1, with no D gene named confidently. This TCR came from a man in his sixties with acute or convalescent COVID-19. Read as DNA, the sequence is TGTGCCAGTAGTATAGATCTGCGGGGATCCGCTGAAGCTTTCTTT. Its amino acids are CASSIDLRGSAEAFF. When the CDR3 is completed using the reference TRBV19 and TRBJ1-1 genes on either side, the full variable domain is DGGITQSPKYLFRKEGQNVTLSCEQNLNHDAMYWYRQDPGQGLRLIYYSQIVNDFQKGDIAEGYSVSREKKESFPLTVTSAQKNPTAFYLCASSIDLRGSAEAFFGQGTRLTVV.